The present T cell receptor beta chain was sequenced within a study of Ad26.COV2.S vaccination and SARS-CoV-2 variants. Turning to the study itself: The authors gave Ad26.COV2.S intramuscularly, either once or twice 56 days apart.

Study-level findings and limits: Total T cell responses were possibly underestimated by TCR breadth and depth analyses.

Germline V gene lookup returns CDR1 SGHDT and CDR2 YYEEEE. V was shortened by 3 bases and J by 1 base, with 4 bases between the two germline ends. The CDR3 extends over 12 amino acids. Remarks on this clone: Its antigen is not identified.

The data were produced by immunoSEQ multiplex PCR, yet TCRdb's version contains in-frame clones alone and is incomplete. The table has a few hundred thousand clones, roughly 80% seen once. Treatment in this sample: around 19 received Ad26.COV2.S at low or high dose, single or two shots; about 5 received placebo; per-sample allocation not given. Specimens were obtained on day 63 following the first vaccine or placebo injection. Its platform was an Ad26 vector, and its expressed antigen was Wuhan-strain SARS-CoV-2 spike. This sequence joins TRBV5-6 and TRBJ1-1; D gene uncertain. The sample here was peripheral blood, taken in a trial of Ad26.COV2.S vaccine versus placebo. This TCR was recovered from a person between 18 and 65 years old who received the Ad26.COV2.S COVID-19 vaccine or a placebo. The chain's CDR3 is CASSWRNTEAFF. The CDR3, as DNA: TGTGCCAGCAGCTGGAGGAACACTGAAGCTTTCTTT.